The source of this T cell receptor beta chain is a study of patients and donors after allogeneic stem cell transplantation. Via MiXCR, TCRdb re-called the RT-PCR reads, giving one row per CDR3 protein. Among about 90,000 distinct CDR3 sequences listed, around 49% were seen once. Germline assignment: CDR1 MGHRA and CDR2 YSYEKL. This CDR3 is 14 amino acids long. Deletions cut 1 base from V and 9 bases from J, with 12 bases between. This clonotype was counted only a few times. The chain joins TRBV4-1 to TRBJ1-4; D unresolved. The sequenced sample was blood, either unsorted or a sorted T cell fraction (not recorded which). The clonotype comes from a human donor who was either an allogeneic HSCT recipient or a stem cell or donor lymphocyte infusion donor (not recorded which). It is not recorded whose cells these are; they may come from a transplant donor. Here the CDR3 reads CASSQGSSGKKLFF. CDR3 nucleotides: TGCGCCAGCAGCCAAGGGTCGTCGGGGAAAAAACTGTTTTTT.